These 9 T cell receptor beta chains share one sample of origin, sequenced in a study of CD8 T cells in ankylosing spondylitis. TCRdb ran MiXCR on the 5' RACE reads and lists one entry per CDR3 protein. The data show about 340,000 distinct CDR3 sequences, with 20% seen just once and over 10% held by the top ten. The sample was blood, either unsorted or a sorted T cell fraction (not recorded which). These receptors were taken from a male donor with ankylosing spondylitis or in good health (not recorded which).

This clonotype was observed a handful of times. The chain carries TRBV20-1 and TRBJ2-7; D remains ambiguous. V was shortened by 3 bases and J by 4 bases, with 13 bases between the two germline ends. CDR1 and CDR2 from the germline V gene are DFQATT and SNEGSKA (reference sequence). The length of the CDR3 is 13 residues. As DNA, the CDR3 is TGCAGTGCTAGCCCCTTGGACGGATACGAGCAGTACTTC. This codes for CSASPLDGYEQYF.

This clonotype was detected a few times. The chain uses TRBV29-1 and TRBJ2-7; 7 bases match TRBD1. Per germline, CDR1 SQVTM and CDR2 ANQGSEA. The V and J ends lost 4 bases and 2 bases, in that order; junction bases with no gene match: 5. The CDR3 covers 13 residues. DNA for the CDR3: TGCAGCGTTGTCGACAGGGTTACCTACGAGCAGTACTTC. It specifies CSVVDRVTYEQYF.

This clonotype was counted between two and nine times. The chain uses TRBV12-3 or TRBV12-4 and TRBJ2-1; TRBD2 matches 11 bases. This CDR3 is built from 20 residues. The trim removed 3 bases at V and 7 bases at J, leaving 20 bases unmatched. The CDR3 DNA is TGTGCCAGCAGTTTTTCTCAGGTCGTACTACTAGCGGGGGATGGGAATGAGCAGTTCTTC. It yields the protein CASSFSQVVLLAGDGNEQFF.

V gene TRBV28 combines with J gene TRBJ2-1; TRBD1 matches at 9 bases. Germline-derived CDR1 and CDR2 are MDHEN and SYDVKM. After removal of 5 bases from V and 6 bases from J, the junction contained 11 bases not matched to a gene. This CDR3 contains 16 residues. For the CDR3, the DNA is TGTGCCAGCAGTCCCCGGGACAGGGTGGTGAGCAATGAGCAGTTCTTC. Protein: CASSPRDRVVSNEQFF.

This clonotype has just a few counts. The V and J genes are TRBV12-3 or TRBV12-4 and TRBJ2-3; 8 bases align to TRBD2. V dropped 6 bases and J dropped 3; count of bases not matched to a gene: 11. The CDR3 runs to 16 residues. The DNA for the CDR3 is TGTGCCAGCAGCACTCCTGATAGCGGGGTGACAGATACGCAGTATTTT. It is translated as CASSTPDSGVTDTQYF.

In its sample, this clonotype was seen a few times. The CDR3 coding sequence is TGTGCCAGCAGCTTAGCGCCGGAGATTCCCTACGAGCAGTACTTC. Translation gives CASSLAPEIPYEQYF. The chain has TRBV7-2 and TRBJ2-7; D gene ambiguous. In germline, CDR1 is SGHTA, CDR2 FQGNSA. There are 15 residues in the CDR3. V was pared by 0 bases and J by 2 bases, with 11 bases between.

The rearrangement links TRBV4-1 to TRBJ2-3, with 13 nucleotides matching TRBD2. Trimming at V came to 3 bases and at J to 4 bases, leaving 4 bases not matched to a gene. The germline gives CDR1 MGHRA, CDR2 YSYEKL. CDR3 size: 16 residues. The CDR3: CASSQGLAGNSDTQYF. The CDR3 DNA sequence: TGCGCCAGCAGCCAGGGACTAGCGGGGAACTCAGATACGCAGTATTTT.

The chain combines TRBV6-2 or TRBV6-3 with TRBJ1-2; 9 positions match TRBD1. Germline CDR1 MNHEY, CDR2 SVGEGT. This CDR3 is built from 14 residues. V lost 4 bases, J lost 8 bases, and 8 bases stayed unmatched. CDR3 amino acids: CASSSADRGRGYTF. In DNA, the CDR3 is TGTGCCAGCAGTTCCGCGGACAGGGGTCGGGGCTACACCTTC.

This clonotype has a handful of counts. The chain carries TRBV29-1 and TRBJ2-6; D is unresolved. The CDR3 runs to 14 residues. V was clipped by 4 bases and J by 0 bases, with 7 bases between them. Germline lookup yields CDR1 SQVTM and CDR2 ANQGSEA. CDR3 DNA: TGCAGCGTTGTTTTTCTCTCTGGGGCCAACGTCCTGACTTTC. Translated: CSVVFLSGANVLTF.